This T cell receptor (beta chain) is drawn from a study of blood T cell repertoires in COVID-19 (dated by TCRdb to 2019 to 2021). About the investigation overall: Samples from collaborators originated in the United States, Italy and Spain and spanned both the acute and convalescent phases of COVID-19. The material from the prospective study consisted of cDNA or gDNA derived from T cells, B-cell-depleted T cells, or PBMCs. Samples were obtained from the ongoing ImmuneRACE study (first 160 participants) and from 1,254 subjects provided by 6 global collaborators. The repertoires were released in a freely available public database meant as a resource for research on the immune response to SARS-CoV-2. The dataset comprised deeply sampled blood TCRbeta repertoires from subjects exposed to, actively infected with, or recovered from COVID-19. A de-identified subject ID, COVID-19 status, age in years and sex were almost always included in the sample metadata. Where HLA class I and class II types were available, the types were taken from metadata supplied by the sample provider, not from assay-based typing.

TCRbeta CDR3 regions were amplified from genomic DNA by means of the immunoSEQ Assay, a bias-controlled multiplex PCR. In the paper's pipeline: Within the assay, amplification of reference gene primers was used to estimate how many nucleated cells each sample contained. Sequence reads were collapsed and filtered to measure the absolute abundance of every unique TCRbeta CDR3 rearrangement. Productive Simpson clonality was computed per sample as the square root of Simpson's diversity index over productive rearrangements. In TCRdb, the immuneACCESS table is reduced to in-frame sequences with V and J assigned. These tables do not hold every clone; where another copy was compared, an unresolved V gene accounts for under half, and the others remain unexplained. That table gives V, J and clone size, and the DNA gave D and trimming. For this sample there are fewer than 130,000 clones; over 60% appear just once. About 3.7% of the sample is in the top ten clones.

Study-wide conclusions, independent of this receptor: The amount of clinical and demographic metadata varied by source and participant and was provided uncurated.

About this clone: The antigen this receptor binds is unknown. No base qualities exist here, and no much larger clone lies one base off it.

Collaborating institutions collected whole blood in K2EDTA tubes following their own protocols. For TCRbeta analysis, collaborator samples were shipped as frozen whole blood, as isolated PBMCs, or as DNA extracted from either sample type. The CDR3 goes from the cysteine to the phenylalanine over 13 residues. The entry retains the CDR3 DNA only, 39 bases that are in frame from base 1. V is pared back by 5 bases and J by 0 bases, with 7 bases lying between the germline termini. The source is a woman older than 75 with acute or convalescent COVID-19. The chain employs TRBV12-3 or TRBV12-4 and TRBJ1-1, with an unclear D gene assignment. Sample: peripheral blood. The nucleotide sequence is TGTGCCAGCAGTGCCGACTTGAACACTGAAGCTTTCTTT. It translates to CASSADLNTEAFF.